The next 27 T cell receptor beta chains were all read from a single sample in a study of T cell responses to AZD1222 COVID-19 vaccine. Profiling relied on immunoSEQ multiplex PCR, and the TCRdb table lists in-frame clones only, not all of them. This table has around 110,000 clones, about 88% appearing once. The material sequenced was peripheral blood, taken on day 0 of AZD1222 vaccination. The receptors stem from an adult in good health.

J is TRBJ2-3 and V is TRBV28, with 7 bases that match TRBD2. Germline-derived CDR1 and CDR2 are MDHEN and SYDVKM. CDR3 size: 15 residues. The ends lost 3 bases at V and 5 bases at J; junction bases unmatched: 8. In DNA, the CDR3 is TGTGCCAGCAGTTTGGGGGGAGGGATGCGAGATACGCAGTATTTT. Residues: CASSLGGGMRDTQYF.

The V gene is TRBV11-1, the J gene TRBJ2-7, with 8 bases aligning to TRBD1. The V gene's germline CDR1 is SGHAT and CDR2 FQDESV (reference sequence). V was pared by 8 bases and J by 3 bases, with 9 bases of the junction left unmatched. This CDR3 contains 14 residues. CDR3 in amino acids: CASRRDRGFYEQYF. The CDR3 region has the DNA TGTGCCAGCCGACGCGACAGGGGTTTCTACGAGCAGTACTTC.

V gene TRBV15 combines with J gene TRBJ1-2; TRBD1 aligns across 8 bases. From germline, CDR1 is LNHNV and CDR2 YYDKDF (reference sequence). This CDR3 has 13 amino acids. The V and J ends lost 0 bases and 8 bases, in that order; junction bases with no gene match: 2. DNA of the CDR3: TGTGCCACCAGCAGAGATTGGACAGGGGGCTACACCTTC. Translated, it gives CATSRDWTGGYTF.

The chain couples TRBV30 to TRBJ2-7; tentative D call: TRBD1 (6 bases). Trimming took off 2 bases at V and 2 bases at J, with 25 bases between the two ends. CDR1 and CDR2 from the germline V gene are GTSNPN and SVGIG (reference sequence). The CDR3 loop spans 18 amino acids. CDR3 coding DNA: TGTGCCTGGAGTTCATCACATCATAAGGGGGTAAGAACCTACGAGCAGTACTTC. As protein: CAWSSSHHKGVRTYEQYF.

CDR3 sequence reads: CASSYSGSSTEAFF. CDR3 nucleotide sequence: TGTGCCAGCAGTTACTCGGGGTCGAGCACTGAAGCTTTCTTT. The chain joins TRBV6-5 to TRBJ1-1; D unclear. V gave up 0 bases and J gave up 4 bases, with 9 bases separating them. This CDR3 region has 14 residues. Looked up from germline, CDR1 is MNHEY and CDR2 is SVGAGI.

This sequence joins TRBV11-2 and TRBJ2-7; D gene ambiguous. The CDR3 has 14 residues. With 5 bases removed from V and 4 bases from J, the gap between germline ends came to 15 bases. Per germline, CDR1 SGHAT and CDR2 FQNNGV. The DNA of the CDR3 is TGTGCCAGCAGCCCCCCCTTGGGTAAATACGAGCAGTACTTC. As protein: CASSPPLGKYEQYF.

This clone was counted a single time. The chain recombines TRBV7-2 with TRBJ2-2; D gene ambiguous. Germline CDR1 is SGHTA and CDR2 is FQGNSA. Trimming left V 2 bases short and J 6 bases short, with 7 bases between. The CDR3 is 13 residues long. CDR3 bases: TGTGCCAGCAGCTTATCTCTCTCCGGGGAGCTGTTTTTT. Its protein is CASSLSLSGELFF. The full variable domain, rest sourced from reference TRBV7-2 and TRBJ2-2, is GAGVSQSPSNKVTEKGKDVELRCDPISGHTALYWYRQSLGQGLEFLIYFQGNSAPDKSGLPSDRFSAERTGGSVSTLTIQRTQQEDSAVYLCASSLSLSGELFFGEGSRLTVL.

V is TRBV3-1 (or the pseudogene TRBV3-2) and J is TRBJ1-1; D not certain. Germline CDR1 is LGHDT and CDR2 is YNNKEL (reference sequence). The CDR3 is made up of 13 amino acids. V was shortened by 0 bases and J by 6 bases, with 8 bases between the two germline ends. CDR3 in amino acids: CASSQDSVPEAFF. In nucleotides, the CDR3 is TGTGCCAGCAGCCAAGATTCTGTCCCTGAAGCTTTCTTT.

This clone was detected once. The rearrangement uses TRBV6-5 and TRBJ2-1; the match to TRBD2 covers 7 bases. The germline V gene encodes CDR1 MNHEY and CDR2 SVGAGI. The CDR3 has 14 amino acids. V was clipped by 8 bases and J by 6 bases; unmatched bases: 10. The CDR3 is CASVGGNTGNEQFF. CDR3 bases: TGTGCCAGCGTGGGGGGGAACACCGGCAATGAGCAGTTCTTC.

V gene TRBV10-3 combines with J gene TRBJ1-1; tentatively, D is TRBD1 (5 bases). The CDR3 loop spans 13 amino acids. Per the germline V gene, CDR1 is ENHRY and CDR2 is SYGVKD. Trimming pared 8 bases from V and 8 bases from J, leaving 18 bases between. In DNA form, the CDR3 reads TGTGCCATCGCCGCCTCCGGGACGGAGGAAGCTTTCTTT. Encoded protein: CAIAASGTEEAFF.

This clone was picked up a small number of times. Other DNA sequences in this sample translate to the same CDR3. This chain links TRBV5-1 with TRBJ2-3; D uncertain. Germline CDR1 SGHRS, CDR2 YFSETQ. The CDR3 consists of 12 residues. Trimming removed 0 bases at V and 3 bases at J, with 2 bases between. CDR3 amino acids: CASSLATDTQYF. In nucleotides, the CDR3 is TGCGCCAGCAGCTTGGCTACAGATACGCAGTATTTT.

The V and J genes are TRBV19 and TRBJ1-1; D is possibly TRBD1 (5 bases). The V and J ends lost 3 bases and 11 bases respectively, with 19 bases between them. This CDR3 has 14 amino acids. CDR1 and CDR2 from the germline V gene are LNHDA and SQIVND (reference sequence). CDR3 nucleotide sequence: TGTGCCAGTAGTATGACTGTAGGGGACGTATTCGCTTTCTTT. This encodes CASSMTVGDVFAFF.

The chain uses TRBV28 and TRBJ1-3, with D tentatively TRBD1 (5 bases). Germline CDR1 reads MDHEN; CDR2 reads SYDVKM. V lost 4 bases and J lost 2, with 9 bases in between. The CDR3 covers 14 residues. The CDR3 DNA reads TGTGCCAGCAGTTCCCGAGGGGCTGGAAACACCATATATTTT. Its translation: CASSSRGAGNTIYF.

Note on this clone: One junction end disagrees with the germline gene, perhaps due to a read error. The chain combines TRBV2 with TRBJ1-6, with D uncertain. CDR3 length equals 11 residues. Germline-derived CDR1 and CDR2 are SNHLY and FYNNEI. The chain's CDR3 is CACRENSPLHF. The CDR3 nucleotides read TGTGCCTGCAGAGAAAATTCACCCCTCCACTTT.

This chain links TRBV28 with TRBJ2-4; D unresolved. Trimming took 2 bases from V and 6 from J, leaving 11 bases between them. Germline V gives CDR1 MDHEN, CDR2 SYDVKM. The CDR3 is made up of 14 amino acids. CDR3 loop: CASSLGRPLNIQYF. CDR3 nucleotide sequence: TGTGCCAGCAGTTTAGGCAGGCCTTTAAACATTCAGTACTTC.

In DNA form, the CDR3 reads TGTGCCACCAGCAGAGCAGGGCCTGGCGGGGCTTTCTTT. This codes for CATSRAGPGGAFF. The chain uses TRBV15 and TRBJ1-1; tentatively, D is TRBD1 (5 bases). Per the germline V gene, CDR1 is LNHNV and CDR2 is YYDKDF (reference sequence). CDR3 length: 13 amino acids. V gave up 1 base and J gave up 11 bases, with 14 bases separating them.

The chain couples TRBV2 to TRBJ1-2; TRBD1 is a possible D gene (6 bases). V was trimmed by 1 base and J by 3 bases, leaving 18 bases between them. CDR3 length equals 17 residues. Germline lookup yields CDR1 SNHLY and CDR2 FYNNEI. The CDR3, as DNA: TGTGCCAGCAGTGAAGGGGGACTCGGGGGGCCAGACTATGGCTACACCTTC. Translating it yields CASSEGGLGGPDYGYTF.

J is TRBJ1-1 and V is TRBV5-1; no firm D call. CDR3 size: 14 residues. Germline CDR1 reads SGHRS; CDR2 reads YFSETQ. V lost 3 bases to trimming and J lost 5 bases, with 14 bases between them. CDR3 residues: CASSSAGVRTEAFF. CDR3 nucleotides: TGCGCCAGCAGCTCGGCGGGCGTGCGGACTGAAGCTTTCTTT.

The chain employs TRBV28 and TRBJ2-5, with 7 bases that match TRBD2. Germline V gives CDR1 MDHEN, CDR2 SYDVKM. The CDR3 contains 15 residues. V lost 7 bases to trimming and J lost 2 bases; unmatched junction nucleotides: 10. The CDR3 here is CASNLPAGEQETQYF. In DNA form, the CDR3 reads TGTGCCAGCAACCTTCCGGCGGGAGAGCAAGAGACCCAGTACTTC.

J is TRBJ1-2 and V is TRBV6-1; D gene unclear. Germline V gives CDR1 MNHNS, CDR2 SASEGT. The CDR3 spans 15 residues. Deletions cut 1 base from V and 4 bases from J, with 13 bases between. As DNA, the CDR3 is TGTGCCAGCAGTGAAGAAGGTCGAGTTTCCTATGGCTACACCTTC. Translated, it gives CASSEEGRVSYGYTF.

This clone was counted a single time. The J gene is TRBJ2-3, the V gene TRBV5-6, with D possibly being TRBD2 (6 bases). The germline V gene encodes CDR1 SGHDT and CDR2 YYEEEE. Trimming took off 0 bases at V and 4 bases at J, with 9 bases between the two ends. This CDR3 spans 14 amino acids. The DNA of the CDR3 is TGTGCCAGCAGCTTGGGGATAGCGGCAGATACGCAGTATTTT. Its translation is CASSLGIAADTQYF.

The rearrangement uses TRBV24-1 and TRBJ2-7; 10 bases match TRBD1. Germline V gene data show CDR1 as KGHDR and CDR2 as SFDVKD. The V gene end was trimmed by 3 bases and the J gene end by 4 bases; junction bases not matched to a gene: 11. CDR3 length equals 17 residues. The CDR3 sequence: CATSDPGAGTGAYEQYF. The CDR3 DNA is TGTGCCACCAGTGATCCTGGTGCCGGGACAGGGGCGTACGAGCAGTACTTC.

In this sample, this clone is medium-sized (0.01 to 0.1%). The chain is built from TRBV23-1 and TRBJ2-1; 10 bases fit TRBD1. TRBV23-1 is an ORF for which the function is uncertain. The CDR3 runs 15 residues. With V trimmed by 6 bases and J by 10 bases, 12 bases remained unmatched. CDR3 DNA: TGCGCCAGCAGCCCCTGGGACAGGGGAGATTGGGAGCAGTTCTTC. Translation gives CASSPWDRGDWEQFF.

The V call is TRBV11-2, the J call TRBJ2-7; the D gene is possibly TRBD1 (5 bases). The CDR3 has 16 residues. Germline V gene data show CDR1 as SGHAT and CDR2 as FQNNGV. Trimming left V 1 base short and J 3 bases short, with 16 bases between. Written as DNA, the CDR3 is TGTGCCAGCAGCTTAGTGGGGCTGCGTCACCTCTACGAGCAGTACTTC. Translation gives CASSLVGLRHLYEQYF.

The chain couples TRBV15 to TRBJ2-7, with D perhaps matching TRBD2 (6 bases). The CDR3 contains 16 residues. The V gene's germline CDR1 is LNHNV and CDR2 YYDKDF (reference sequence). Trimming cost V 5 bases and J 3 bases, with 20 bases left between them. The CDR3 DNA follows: TGTGCCACCAGCCCCCCGGCGGGCGGGGCGAACTACGAGCAGTACTTC. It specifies CATSPPAGGANYEQYF.

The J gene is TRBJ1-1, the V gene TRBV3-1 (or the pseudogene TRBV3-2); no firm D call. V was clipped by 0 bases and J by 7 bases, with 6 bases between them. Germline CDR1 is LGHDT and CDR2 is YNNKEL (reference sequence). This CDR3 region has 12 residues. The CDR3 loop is CASSQDVGEAFF. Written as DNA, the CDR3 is TGTGCCAGCAGCCAAGATGTGGGTGAAGCTTTCTTT.

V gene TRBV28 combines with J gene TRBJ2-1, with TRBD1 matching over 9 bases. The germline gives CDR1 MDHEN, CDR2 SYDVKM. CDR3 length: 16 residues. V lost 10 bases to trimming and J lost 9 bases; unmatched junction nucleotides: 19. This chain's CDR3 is CATRYGGRTGAVEQFF. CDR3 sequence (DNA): TGTGCCACTAGGTACGGGGGCCGGACAGGGGCGGTTGAGCAGTTCTTC.